Sequencing of this T cell receptor (beta chain) was carried out in a study of control samples from healthy donors and cancer patients. The J segment lost 7 bases and the V segment lost 7 bases, leaving 11 bases of the junction unmatched. The germline V gene has CDR1 LGHDT and CDR2 YNNKEL (reference sequence). CDR3 length: 14 residues. Measured with immunoSEQ multiplex PCR; TCRdb has only the in-frame clones, and not every one. The table includes some 140,000 clones, about 90% detected once. Material: PBMCs. The TCR comes from a man aged 45-65 years with head and neck cancer. The V call is TRBV3-1 (or the pseudogene TRBV3-2), the J call TRBJ2-3, with TRBD2 matching 7 bases. The CDR3 sequence: CASTGGRGPNTQYF. The CDR3 region has the DNA TGTGCCAGCACGGGGGGACGCGGGCCAAATACGCAGTATTTT.